Below, one TCR beta chain is given with its context. Original methodology: Amplified reference gene primers provided the basis for estimating nucleated cell counts. Sequenced by immunoSEQ multiplex PCR; TCRdb stores in-frame clones only, minus some. The DNA was the basis for D and trimming; V, J and clone size are from that table. The table includes some 50,000 clones, 80% to 90% detected once. The germline V gene has CDR1 SEHNR and CDR2 FQNEAQ (reference sequence). V lost 0 bases and J 1 base, leaving 4 bases between the germline ends. The CDR3 is 15 amino acids. This sample stems from a study of blood T cell repertoires in COVID-19. Study details: Collection of acute and convalescent COVID-19 samples took place in the United States, Italy and Spain. Sample material is recorded as cDNA or gDNA derived from T cells, B-cell-depleted T cells, or PBMCs.

The sequence came from a human donor in a cohort sampled during active COVID-19. This sequence joins TRBV7-9 and TRBJ2-6; D gene uncertain. The sample consisted of peripheral blood. DNA for the CDR3: TGTGCCAGCAGCTTAGCTTTATCTGGGGCCAACGTCCTGACTTTC. It is translated as CASSLALSGANVLTF.